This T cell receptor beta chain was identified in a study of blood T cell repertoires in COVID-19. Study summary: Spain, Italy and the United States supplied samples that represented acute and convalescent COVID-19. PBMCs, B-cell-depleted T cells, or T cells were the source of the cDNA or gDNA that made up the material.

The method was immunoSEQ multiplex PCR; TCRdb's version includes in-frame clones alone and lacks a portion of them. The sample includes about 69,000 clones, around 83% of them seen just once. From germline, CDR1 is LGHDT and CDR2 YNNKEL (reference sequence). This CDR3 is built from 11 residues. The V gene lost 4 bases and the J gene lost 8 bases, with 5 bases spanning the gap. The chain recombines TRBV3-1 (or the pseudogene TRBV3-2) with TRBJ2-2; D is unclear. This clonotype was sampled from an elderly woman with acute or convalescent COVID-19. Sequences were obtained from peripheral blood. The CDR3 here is CASSLAGELFF. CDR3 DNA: TGTGCCAGCAGCCTAGCAGGGGAGCTGTTTTTT.